These 28 T cell receptor beta chains originate from one sample sequenced in a study of cytomegalovirus exposure and HLA in healthy donors. Researchers ran the PCR with 60 Vbeta and 13 Jbeta primers. Method: immunoSEQ multiplex PCR; TCRdb's copy keeps in-frame clones and lacks some. The sample consists of 90,000 to 120,000 clones, around 73% of them appearing once. The source material was PBMCs. Receptor source: a young man in good health and CMV-seronegative.

V usage is TRBV19 and J usage is TRBJ2-7; 7 bases line up with TRBD2. This CDR3 has 14 residues. The germline V gene encodes CDR1 LNHDA and CDR2 SQIVND (reference sequence). Trimming cost V 6 bases and J 4 bases; bases outside gene matches: 9. CDR3 DNA: TGTGCCAGTAGAGCTAGCGGAGCTACTTACGAGCAGTACTTC. It codes for CASRASGATYEQYF.

This clone was counted a few times. V is TRBV7-3 and J is TRBJ1-3; D is possibly TRBD1 (5 bases). Germline values: CDR1 SGHTA, CDR2 FQGTGA. The V and J ends lost 1 base and 0 bases respectively, with 16 bases between them. There are 18 residues in the CDR3. The CDR3 reads CASSLNPPGEGSGNTIYF. CDR3 in DNA: TGTGCCAGCAGCTTAAACCCTCCGGGGGAGGGCTCTGGAAACACCATATATTTT. Full variable domain (remainder filled in from reference TRBV7-3 and TRBJ1-3): GAGVSQTPSNKVTEKGKYVELRCDPISGHTALYWYRQSLGQGPEFLIYFQGTGAADDSGLPNDRFFAVRPEGSVSTLKIQRTERGDSAVYLCASSLNPPGEGSGNTIYFGEGSWLTVV.

The chain has TRBV11-2 and TRBJ2-3; tentatively, D is TRBD1 (6 bases). The CDR3 loop spans 14 amino acids. Germline CDR1 reads SGHAT; CDR2 reads FQNNGV. Trimming removed 3 bases from V and 4 bases from J, with 11 bases in between. In DNA, the CDR3 is TGTGCCAGCAGCTTCAGGGGTATAGCAGATACGCAGTATTTT. Its translation is CASSFRGIADTQYF.

This sequence joins TRBV4-1 and TRBJ2-1; 9 bases map to TRBD2. Germline lookup yields CDR1 MGHRA and CDR2 YSYEKL. Trimming removed 1 base from V and 9 bases from J; junction bases left unmatched: 7. The CDR3 runs 15 residues. The CDR3 loop reads CASSQVGLAGVEQFF. CDR3 coding DNA: TGCGCCAGCAGCCAAGTGGGACTAGCCGGGGTTGAGCAGTTCTTC.

Comment on this clone: The conserved phenylalanine or tryptophan is not found at the CDR3 terminus, so this likely reflects a read error. The chain links TRBV10-3 to TRBJ1-5, with D perhaps matching TRBD1 (5 bases). The CDR3 length is 15 residues. Per germline, CDR1 ENHRY and CDR2 SYGVKD. Trimming stripped 0 bases from V and 1 base from J, with 7 bases between. In DNA, the CDR3 is TGTGCCATCAGTGAGTCGGGGCAGAGCAATCAGCCCCAGCATCTT. Protein product: CAISESGQSNQPQHL.

The V call is TRBV27, the J call TRBJ2-1; 12 nucleotides match TRBD2. The CDR3 is 17 residues long. V dropped 7 bases and J dropped 6; count of bases not matched to a gene: 13. The germline V gene encodes CDR1 MNHEY and CDR2 SMNVEV (reference sequence). The DNA for the CDR3 is TGTGCCAGCACTGCCGCTAGCGGGGGGGCGAGTGGCAATGAGCAGTTCTTC. Residues: CASTAASGGASGNEQFF.

This clone has a handful of counts. The rearrangement joins TRBV19 to TRBJ1-2; 8 nucleotides align to TRBD1. Germline CDR1 is LNHDA and CDR2 is SQIVND (reference sequence). The CDR3 spans 12 residues. V lost 10 bases, J lost 4 bases, and 5 bases stayed unmatched. Written as DNA, the CDR3 is TGTGCCACTCTTGACAGGGGCTATGGCTACACCTTC. Encoded protein: CATLDRGYGYTF.

The chain combines TRBV10-3 with TRBJ1-2; perhaps TRBD1 as D (6 bases). Germline V gene lookup returns CDR1 ENHRY and CDR2 SYGVKD. The CDR3 extends over 14 amino acids. V lost 7 bases to trimming and J lost 0 bases, with 12 bases between them. The CDR3 loop reads CAIINGTPNYGYTF. Written as DNA, the CDR3 is TGTGCCATCATAAACGGGACACCTAACTATGGCTACACCTTC.

This rearrangement joins TRBV4-2 to TRBJ2-1; 10 nucleotides agree with TRBD2. J lost 9 bases, V lost 1 base, and 3 bases had no gene match. CDR1 is LGHNA and CDR2 is YNFKEQ in the germline V gene. CDR3 length: 14 amino acids. The CDR3 reads CASSQASGGGEQFF. The CDR3 DNA reads TGTGCCAGCAGCCAAGCTAGCGGGGGAGGTGAGCAGTTCTTC.

The J gene is TRBJ2-1, the V gene TRBV28; 10 nucleotides align to TRBD2. Unmatched junction bases numbered 8, after V lost 4 bases and J lost 8 bases. The CDR3 covers 15 residues. The V gene's germline CDR1 is MDHEN and CDR2 SYDVKM. The CDR3 reads CASSWTSGLSDEQFF. CDR3 in DNA: TGTGCCAGCAGTTGGACTAGCGGTCTATCTGATGAGCAGTTCTTC. Supplemented by reference TRBV28 and TRBJ2-1, the full variable domain reads DVKVTQSSRYLVKRTGEKVFLECVQDMDHENMFWYRQDPGLGLRLIYFSYDVKMKEKGDIPEGYSVSREKKERFSLILESASTNQTSMYLCASSWTSGLSDEQFFGPGTRLTVL.

The chain has TRBV11-2 and TRBJ2-7, with 8 bases matching TRBD1. The CDR3 is 15 amino acids. V was clipped by 6 bases and J by 0 bases; unmatched bases: 7. CDR1 SGHAT and CDR2 FQNNGV come from the germline V gene. The CDR3: CASRAGTGGSYEQYF. CDR3 in DNA: TGTGCCAGCAGGGCCGGAACAGGGGGCTCCTACGAGCAGTACTTC.

As for this clone: The sample holds other DNA sequences that translate to the same CDR3. The chain recombines TRBV30 with TRBJ1-5; D is unclear. The V gene lost 1 base and the J gene lost 4 bases, with 8 bases spanning the gap. CDR3 length equals 13 residues. CDR1 GTSNPN and CDR2 SVGIG come from the germline V gene (reference sequence). The CDR3 DNA follows: TGTGCCTGGAGTGCTGGAGGGAATCAGCCCCAGCATTTT. Translated: CAWSAGGNQPQHF.

The chain carries TRBV4-1 and TRBJ1-1; 7 bases align to TRBD1. This CDR3 has 16 amino acids. Unmatched junction bases numbered 4, after V lost 0 bases and J lost 0 bases. The germline V gene encodes CDR1 MGHRA and CDR2 YSYEKL. The CDR3 region has the DNA TGCGCCAGCAGCCAAGAAGGGGGCCAGGTGAACACTGAAGCTTTCTTT. Translated, it gives CASSQEGGQVNTEAFF.

The J gene is TRBJ1-6, the V gene TRBV7-9; the D gene is possibly TRBD1 (6 bases). Trimming pared 5 bases from V and 8 bases from J, leaving 7 bases between. CDR1 is SEHNR, CDR2 FQNEAQ, per germline (reference sequence). The CDR3 length is 12 residues. As DNA, the CDR3 is TGTGCCAGCAGCCGACAGGATTCACCCCTCCACTTT. Its protein product is CASSRQDSPLHF.

This clone was counted once. The chain uses TRBV5-1 and TRBJ1-4, with TRBD1 identical over 7 bases. Looked up from germline, CDR1 is SGHRS and CDR2 is YFSETQ. CDR3 size: 14 residues. V lost 7 bases, J lost 4 bases, and 7 bases stayed unmatched. The CDR3 nucleotides are TGCGCCAGCGGCAATCCAGGGGGTAATGAAAAACTGTTTTTT. The encoded protein is CASGNPGGNEKLFF.

This chain links TRBV7-2 with TRBJ1-2, with D maybe TRBD1 (5 bases). V was trimmed by 5 bases and J by 13 bases, leaving 20 bases between them. In germline, CDR1 is SGHTA, CDR2 FQGNSA. The CDR3 extends over 13 amino acids. The CDR3 loop is CASSPSPAGGTTF. CDR3 coding DNA: TGTGCCAGCAGCCCCTCTCCCGCCGGGGGGACCACCTTC.

This chain uses TRBV19 with TRBJ2-2; TRBD2 aligns across 8 bases. Germline values: CDR1 LNHDA, CDR2 SQIVND (reference sequence). This CDR3 is built from 16 residues. V lost 7 bases, J lost 4 bases, and 11 bases stayed unmatched. CDR3 in amino acids: CASNMGSGGGTGELFF. The CDR3, as DNA: TGTGCCAGTAACATGGGGTCGGGAGGGGGCACCGGGGAGCTGTTTTTT.

This clone occurred a few times. This sequence joins TRBV7-6 and TRBJ2-7; 12 nucleotides agree with TRBD2. J lost 0 bases, V lost 5 bases, and 2 bases had no gene match. This CDR3 is 15 amino acids long. Germline CDR1 SGHVS, CDR2 FNYEAQ. The CDR3 here is CASSPTSGSSYEQYF. The CDR3 DNA sequence: TGTGCCAGCAGCCCGACTAGCGGGAGCTCCTACGAGCAGTACTTC.

V is TRBV28 and J is TRBJ2-3; 14 nucleotides line up with TRBD2. The CDR3 consists of 15 residues. V lost 5 bases to trimming and J lost 5 bases; unmatched junction nucleotides: 3. Germline V CDR1 and CDR2: MDHEN, SYDVKM. The CDR3 DNA follows: TGTGCCAGCAGTCCGGGACTAGCGGGAGTAGATACGCAGTATTTT. It specifies CASSPGLAGVDTQYF.

The genes are TRBV29-1 and TRBJ1-2, with TRBD1 identical over 7 bases. The CDR3 runs to 13 residues. Germline values: CDR1 SQVTM, CDR2 ANQGSEA. With 3 bases clipped from V and 4 bases from J, the junction kept 5 bases outside the gene matches. CDR3 residues: CSVDGQDRYGYTF. CDR3 in DNA: TGCAGCGTTGACGGACAGGATCGCTATGGCTACACCTTC.

This chain links TRBV7-3 with TRBJ2-4; tentatively, D is TRBD2 (6 bases). The CDR3 loop spans 13 amino acids. CDR1 and CDR2 (germline): SGHTA, FQGTGA. The ends were cut back, 4 bases at V and 8 bases at J, with 12 bases in the middle. DNA for the CDR3: TGTGCCAGCAGCTCCACATGGGGGGACATTCAGTACTTC. It codes for CASSSTWGDIQYF.

The chain recombines TRBV21-1 with TRBJ2-3; the table's D gene call, TRBD2, was not cross checked with the DNA. TRBV21-1 is given as a pseudogene. The CDR3 is made up of 18 amino acids. CDR3 sequence: CASSKLAGVDPSTDTQYF. The DNA for the CDR3 is TGTGCCAGCAGCAAACTAGCGGGGGTAGACCCTAGCACAGATACGCAGTATTTT.

This sequence joins TRBV5-8 and TRBJ1-2; D is perhaps TRBD1 (6 bases). Germline-derived CDR1 and CDR2 are SGHTS and YDEGEE. The length of the CDR3 is 14 residues. Trimming pared 2 bases from V and 4 bases from J, leaving 12 bases between. The CDR3 loop is CASSFRGGSYGYTF. CDR3 DNA sequence: TGTGCCAGCAGCTTCCGTGGGGGCAGCTATGGCTACACCTTC.

The chain combines TRBV7-9 with TRBJ2-3; no clear D. This CDR3 has 14 amino acids. Trimming cost V 5 bases and J 4 bases, with 13 bases left between them. The germline gives CDR1 SEHNR, CDR2 FQNEAQ (reference sequence). The CDR3 reads CASSPYTVSDTQYF. CDR3 nucleotide sequence: TGTGCCAGCAGCCCATACACAGTGTCAGATACGCAGTATTTT.

V gene TRBV5-1 combines with J gene TRBJ2-3, with 7 bases lining up with TRBD1. Germline V gene data show CDR1 as SGHRS and CDR2 as YFSETQ. The CDR3 length is 15 residues. J was trimmed by 1 base and V by 1 base; bases with no gene match: 3. The CDR3 reads CASSLRGGGTDTQYF. CDR3 coding DNA: TGCGCCAGCAGCTTGCGAGGGGGCGGCACAGATACGCAGTATTTT.

The chain employs TRBV25-1 and TRBJ2-7; a possible D gene is TRBD2 (6 bases). Germline CDR1 reads MGHDK; CDR2 reads SYGVNS. The V end was cut by 3 bases, the J end by 0 bases, with 21 bases between. The CDR3 totals 18 residues. The CDR3 bases are TGTGCCAGCAGTGACATCGGTGGGGCTAGCGCTAGCTCCTACGAGCAGTACTTC. The encoded protein is CASSDIGGASASSYEQYF.

The V and J genes are TRBV7-3 and TRBJ2-3; 8 nucleotides agree with TRBD1. CDR3 length equals 15 residues. CDR1 is SGHTA and CDR2 is FQGTGA in the germline V gene. V dropped 6 bases and J dropped 2; count of bases not matched to a gene: 7. CDR3 sequence: CASRPGGGDTDTQYF. The CDR3 DNA is TGTGCCAGCAGACCAGGGGGCGGAGACACAGATACGCAGTATTTT. The full variable domain, in which reference TRBV7-3 and TRBJ2-3 provide the parts outside the CDR3, is GAGVSQTPSNKVTEKGKYVELRCDPISGHTALYWYRQSLGQGPEFLIYFQGTGAADDSGLPNDRFFAVRPEGSVSTLKIQRTERGDSAVYLCASRPGGGDTDTQYFGPGTRLTVL.

This clone was counted a single time. The chain employs TRBV5-5 and TRBJ2-2; no definite D call. The ends were cut back, 0 bases at V and 2 bases at J, with 5 bases in the middle. From germline, CDR1 is SGHKS and CDR2 YYEKEE (reference sequence). This CDR3 comprises 14 residues. The CDR3 is CASSLELNTGELFF. CDR3 in DNA: TGTGCCAGCAGCTTGGAGCTCAACACCGGGGAGCTGTTTTTT.